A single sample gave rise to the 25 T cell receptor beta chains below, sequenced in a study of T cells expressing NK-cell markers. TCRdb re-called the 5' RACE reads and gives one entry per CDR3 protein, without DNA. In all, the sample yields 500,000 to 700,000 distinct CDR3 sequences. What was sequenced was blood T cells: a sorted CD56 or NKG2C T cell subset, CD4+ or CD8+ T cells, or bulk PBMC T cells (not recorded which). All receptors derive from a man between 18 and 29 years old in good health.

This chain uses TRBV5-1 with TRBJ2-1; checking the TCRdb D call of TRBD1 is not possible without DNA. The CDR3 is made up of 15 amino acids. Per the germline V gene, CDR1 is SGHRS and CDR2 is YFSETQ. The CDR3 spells CASSLTGQDYNEQFF.

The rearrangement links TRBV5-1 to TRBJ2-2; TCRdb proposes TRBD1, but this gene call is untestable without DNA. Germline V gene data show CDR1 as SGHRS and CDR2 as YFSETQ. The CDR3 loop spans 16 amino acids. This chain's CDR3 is CASSFTGTTPTGELFF.

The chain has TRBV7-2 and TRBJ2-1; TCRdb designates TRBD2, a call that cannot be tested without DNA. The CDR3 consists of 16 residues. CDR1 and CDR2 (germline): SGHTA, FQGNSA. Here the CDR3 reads CASSLGRIGMGHEQFF.

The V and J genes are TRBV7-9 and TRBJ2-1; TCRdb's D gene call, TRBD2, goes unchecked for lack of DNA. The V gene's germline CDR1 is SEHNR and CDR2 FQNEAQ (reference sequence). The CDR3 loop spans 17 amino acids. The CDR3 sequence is CASSLATLAATYNEQFF.

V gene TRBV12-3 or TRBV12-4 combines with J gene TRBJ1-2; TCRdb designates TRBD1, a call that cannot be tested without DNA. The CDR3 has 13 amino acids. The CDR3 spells CASGQRGSYGYTF.

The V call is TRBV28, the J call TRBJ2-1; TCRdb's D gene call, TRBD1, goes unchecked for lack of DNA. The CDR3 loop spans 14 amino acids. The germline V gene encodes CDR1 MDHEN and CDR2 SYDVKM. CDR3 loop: CASSLFRGHNEQFF.

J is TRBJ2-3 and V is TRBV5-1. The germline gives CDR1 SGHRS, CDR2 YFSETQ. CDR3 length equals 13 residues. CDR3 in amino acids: CASSGPGTDTQYF.

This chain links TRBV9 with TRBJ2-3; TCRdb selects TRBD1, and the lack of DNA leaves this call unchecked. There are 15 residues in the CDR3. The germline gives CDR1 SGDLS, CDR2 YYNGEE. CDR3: CASSSPGTATDTQYF.

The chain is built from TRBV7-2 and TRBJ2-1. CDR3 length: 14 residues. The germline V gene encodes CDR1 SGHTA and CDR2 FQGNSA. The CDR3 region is CASSKQQTSNEQFF.

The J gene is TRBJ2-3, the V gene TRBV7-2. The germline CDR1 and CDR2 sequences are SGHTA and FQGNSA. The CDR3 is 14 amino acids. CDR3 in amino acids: CASSLRGKIDTQYF.

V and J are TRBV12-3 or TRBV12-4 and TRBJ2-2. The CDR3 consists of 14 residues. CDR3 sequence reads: CASSLSGNTGELFF.

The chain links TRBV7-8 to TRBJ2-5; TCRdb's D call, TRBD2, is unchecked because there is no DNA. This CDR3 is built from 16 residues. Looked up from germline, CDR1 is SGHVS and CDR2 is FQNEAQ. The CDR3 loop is CASTALGGMVGQTQYF.

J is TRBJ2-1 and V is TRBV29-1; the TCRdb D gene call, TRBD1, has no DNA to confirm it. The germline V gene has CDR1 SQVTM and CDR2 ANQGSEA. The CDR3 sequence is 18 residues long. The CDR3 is CSVRQGGLDSGAYNEQFF.

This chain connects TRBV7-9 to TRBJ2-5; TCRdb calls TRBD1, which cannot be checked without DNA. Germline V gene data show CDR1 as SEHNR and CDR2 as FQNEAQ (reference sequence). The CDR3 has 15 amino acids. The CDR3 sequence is CASSSLSTGVETQYF.

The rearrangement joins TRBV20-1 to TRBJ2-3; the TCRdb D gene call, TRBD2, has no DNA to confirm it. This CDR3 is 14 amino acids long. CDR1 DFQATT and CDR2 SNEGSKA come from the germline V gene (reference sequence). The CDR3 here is CSASKGDGADTQYF.

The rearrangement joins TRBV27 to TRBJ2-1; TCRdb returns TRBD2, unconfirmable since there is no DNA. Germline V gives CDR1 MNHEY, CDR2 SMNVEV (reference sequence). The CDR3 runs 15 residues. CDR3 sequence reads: CASSWVLRGGNEQFF.

The CDR3 reads CASSQDSRGTGELFF. J is TRBJ2-2 and V is TRBV4-2; the D call from TCRdb, TRBD1, cannot be confirmed without DNA. The CDR3 covers 15 residues. Germline V lookup: CDR1 LGHNA, CDR2 YNFKEQ.

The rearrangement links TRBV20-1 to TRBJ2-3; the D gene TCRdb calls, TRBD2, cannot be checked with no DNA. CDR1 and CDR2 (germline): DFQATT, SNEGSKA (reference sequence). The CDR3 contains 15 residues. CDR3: CSARGRLDSTDTQYF.

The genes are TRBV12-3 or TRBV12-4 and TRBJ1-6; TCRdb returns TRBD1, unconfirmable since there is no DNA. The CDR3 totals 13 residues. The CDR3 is CASSRQENSPLHF.

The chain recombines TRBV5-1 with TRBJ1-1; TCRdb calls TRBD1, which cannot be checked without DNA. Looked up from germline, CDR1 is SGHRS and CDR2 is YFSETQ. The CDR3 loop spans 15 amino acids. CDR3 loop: CASSFLVSGDTEAFF. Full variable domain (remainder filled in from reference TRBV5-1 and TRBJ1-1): KAGVTQTPRYLIKTRGQQVTLSCSPISGHRSVSWYQQTPGQGLQFLFEYFSETQRNKGNFPGRFSGRQFSNSRSEMNVSTLELGDSALYLCASSFLVSGDTEAFFGQGTRLTVV.

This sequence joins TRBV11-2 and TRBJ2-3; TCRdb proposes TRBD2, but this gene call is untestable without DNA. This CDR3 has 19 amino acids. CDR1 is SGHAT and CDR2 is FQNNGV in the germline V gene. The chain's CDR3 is CASSLGLASGRRTTDTQYF.

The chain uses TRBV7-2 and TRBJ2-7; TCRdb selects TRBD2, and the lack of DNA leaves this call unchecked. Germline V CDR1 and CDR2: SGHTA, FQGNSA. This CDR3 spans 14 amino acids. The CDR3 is CASSAGTPSHEQYF.

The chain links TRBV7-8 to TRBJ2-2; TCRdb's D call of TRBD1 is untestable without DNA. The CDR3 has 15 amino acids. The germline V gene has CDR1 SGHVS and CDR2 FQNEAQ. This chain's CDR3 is CASSFARGANGELFF.

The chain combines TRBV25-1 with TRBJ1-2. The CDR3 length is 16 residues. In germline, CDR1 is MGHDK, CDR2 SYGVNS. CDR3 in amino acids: CASSGEVMGQVYGYTF.

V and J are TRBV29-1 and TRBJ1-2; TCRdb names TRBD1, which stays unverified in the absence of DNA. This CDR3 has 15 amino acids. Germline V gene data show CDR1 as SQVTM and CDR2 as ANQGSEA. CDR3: CSVTGTGDFNYGYTF.